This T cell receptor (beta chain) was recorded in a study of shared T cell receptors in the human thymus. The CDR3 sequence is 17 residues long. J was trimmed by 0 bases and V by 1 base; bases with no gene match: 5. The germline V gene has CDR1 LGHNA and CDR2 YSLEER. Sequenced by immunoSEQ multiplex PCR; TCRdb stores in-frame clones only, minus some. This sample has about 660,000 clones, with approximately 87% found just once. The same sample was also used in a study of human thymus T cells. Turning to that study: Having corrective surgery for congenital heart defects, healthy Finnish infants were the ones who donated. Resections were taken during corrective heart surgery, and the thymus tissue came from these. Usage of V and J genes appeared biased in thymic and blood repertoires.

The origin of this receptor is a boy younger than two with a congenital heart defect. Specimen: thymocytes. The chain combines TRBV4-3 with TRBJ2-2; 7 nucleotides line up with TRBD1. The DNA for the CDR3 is TGCGCCAGCAGCCAAGGGCTGCAGGGGGCGAACACCGGGGAGCTGTTTTTT. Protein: CASSQGLQGANTGELFF.